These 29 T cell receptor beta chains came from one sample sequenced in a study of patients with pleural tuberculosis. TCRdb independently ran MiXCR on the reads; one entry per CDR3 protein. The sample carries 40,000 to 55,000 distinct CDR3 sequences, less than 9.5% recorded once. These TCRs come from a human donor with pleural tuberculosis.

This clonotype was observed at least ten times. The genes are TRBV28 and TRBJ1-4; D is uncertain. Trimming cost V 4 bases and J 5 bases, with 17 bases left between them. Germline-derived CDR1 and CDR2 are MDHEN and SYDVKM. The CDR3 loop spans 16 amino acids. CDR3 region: CASSSVLGRGNEKLFF. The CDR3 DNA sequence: TGTGCCAGCAGTTCCGTCCTTGGAAGAGGAAATGAAAAACTGTTTTTT. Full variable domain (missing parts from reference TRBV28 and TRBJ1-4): DVKVTQSSRYLVKRTGEKVFLECVQDMDHENMFWYRQDPGLGLRLIYFSYDVKMKEKGDIPEGYSVSREKKERFSLILESASTNQTSMYLCASSSVLGRGNEKLFFGSGTQLSVL.

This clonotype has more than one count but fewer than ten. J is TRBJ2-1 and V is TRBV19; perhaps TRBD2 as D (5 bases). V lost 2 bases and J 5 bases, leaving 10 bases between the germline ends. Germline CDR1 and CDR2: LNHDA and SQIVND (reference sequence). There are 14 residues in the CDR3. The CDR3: CASSIFSGNNEQFF. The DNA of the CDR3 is TGTGCCAGTAGTATATTCTCGGGGAACAATGAGCAGTTCTTC.

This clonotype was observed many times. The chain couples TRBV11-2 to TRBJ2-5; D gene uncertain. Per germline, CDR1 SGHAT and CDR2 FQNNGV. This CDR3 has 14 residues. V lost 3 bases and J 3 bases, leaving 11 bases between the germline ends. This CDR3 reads CASSFGPTEETQYF. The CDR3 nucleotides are TGTGCCAGCAGCTTTGGTCCCACAGAAGAGACCCAGTACTTC.

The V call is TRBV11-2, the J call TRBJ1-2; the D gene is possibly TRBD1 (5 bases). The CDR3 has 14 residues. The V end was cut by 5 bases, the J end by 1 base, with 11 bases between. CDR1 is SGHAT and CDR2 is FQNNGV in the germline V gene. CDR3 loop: CASSDRGFNYGYTF. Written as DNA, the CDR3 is TGTGCCAGCAGCGACCGGGGCTTTAACTATGGCTACACCTTC.

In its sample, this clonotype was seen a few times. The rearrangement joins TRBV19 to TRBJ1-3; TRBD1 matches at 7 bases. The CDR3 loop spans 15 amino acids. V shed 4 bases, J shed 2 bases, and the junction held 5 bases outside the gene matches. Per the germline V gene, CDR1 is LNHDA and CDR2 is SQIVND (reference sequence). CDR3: CASSRGQIAGNTIYF. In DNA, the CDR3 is TGTGCCAGTAGTAGGGGACAGATCGCTGGAAACACCATATATTTT.

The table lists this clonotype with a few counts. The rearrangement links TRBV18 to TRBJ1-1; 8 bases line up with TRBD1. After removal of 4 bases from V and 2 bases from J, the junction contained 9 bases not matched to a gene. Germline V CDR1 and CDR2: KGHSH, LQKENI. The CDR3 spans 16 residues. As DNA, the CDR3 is TGTGCCAGCTCACAACAATCGGGACAGGCAAACACTGAAGCTTTCTTT. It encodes CASSQQSGQANTEAFF. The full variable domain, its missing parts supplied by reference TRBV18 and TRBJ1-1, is NAGVMQNPRHLVRRRGQEARLRCSPMKGHSHVYWYRQLPEEGLKFMVYLQKENIIDESGMPKERFSAEFPKEGPSILRIQQVVRGDSAAYFCASSQQSGQANTEAFFGQGTRLTVV.

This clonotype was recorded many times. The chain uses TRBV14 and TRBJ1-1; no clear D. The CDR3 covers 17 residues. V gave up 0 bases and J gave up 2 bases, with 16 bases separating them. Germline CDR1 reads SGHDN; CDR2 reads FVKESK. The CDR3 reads CASSQDRTWTVNTEAFF. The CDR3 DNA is TGTGCCAGCAGCCAAGATCGTACGTGGACGGTCAACACTGAAGCTTTCTTT.

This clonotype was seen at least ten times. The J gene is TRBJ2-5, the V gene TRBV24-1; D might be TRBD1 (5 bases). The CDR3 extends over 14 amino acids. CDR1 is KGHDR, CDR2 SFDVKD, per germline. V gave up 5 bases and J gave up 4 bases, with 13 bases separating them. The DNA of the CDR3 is TGTGCCACCAGTGGTGACAGCTTGGGAGAGACCCAGTACTTC. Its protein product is CATSGDSLGETQYF.

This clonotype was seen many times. This chain's CDR3 is CASSATLAGVNEQFF. The CDR3, as DNA: TGTGCCAGCAGTGCGACACTAGCGGGAGTCAATGAGCAGTTCTTC. This chain uses TRBV27 with TRBJ2-1; 11 bases fit TRBD2. Germline CDR1 is MNHEY and CDR2 is SMNVEV (reference sequence). The CDR3 is made up of 15 amino acids. Trimming took 5 bases from V and 6 from J; bases not matched to a gene: 6.

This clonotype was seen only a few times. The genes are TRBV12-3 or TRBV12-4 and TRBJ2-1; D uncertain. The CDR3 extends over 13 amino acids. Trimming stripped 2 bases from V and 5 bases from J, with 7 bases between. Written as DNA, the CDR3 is TGTGCCAGCAGTTTACTACCCGACAATGAGCAGTTCTTC. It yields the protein CASSLLPDNEQFF.

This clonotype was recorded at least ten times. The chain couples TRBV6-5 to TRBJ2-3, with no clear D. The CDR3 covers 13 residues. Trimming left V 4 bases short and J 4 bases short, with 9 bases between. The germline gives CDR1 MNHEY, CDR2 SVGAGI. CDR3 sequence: CASSWKNADTQYF. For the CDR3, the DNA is TGTGCCAGCAGTTGGAAAAATGCAGATACGCAGTATTTT.

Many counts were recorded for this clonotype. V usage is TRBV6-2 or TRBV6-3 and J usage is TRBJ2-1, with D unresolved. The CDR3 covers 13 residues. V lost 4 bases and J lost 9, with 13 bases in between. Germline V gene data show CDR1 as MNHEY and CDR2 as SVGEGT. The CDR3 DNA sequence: TGTGCCAGCAGTTTCGCTAGTGCCGGTGAGCAGTTCTTC. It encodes CASSFASAGEQFF.

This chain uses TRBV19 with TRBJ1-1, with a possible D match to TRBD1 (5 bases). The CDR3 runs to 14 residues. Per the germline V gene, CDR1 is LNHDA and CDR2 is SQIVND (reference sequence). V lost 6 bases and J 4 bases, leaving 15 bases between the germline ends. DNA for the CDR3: TGTGCCAGTAGCCTGGGGGGACTGAGCACTGAAGCTTTCTTT. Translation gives CASSLGGLSTEAFF.

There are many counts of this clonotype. The CDR3 protein is CASSPWPYNEQFF. The CDR3 coding sequence is TGTGCCAGCAGCCCTTGGCCCTACAATGAGCAGTTCTTC. The rearrangement links TRBV7-3 to TRBJ2-1, with D hard to call. The germline gives CDR1 SGHTA, CDR2 FQGTGA. The V gene lost 5 bases and the J gene lost 2 bases, with 7 bases spanning the gap. The CDR3 sequence is 13 residues long. The full variable domain, its missing parts supplied by reference TRBV7-3 and TRBJ2-1, is GAGVSQTPSNKVTEKGKYVELRCDPISGHTALYWYRQSLGQGPEFLIYFQGTGAADDSGLPNDRFFAVRPEGSVSTLKIQRTERGDSAVYLCASSPWPYNEQFFGPGTRLTVL.

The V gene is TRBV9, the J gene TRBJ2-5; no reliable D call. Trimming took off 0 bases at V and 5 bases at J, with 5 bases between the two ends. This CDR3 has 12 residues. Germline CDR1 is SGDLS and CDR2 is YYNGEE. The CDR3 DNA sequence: TGTGCCAGCAGCGTAGAAGAGGAGACCCAGTACTTC. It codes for CASSVEEETQYF.

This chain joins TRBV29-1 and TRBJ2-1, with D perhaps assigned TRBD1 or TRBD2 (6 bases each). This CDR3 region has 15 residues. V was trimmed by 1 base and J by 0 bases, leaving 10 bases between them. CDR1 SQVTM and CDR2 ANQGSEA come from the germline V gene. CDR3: CSVEGEGGSYNEQFF. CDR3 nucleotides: TGCAGCGTTGAAGGTGAGGGGGGCTCCTACAATGAGCAGTTCTTC.

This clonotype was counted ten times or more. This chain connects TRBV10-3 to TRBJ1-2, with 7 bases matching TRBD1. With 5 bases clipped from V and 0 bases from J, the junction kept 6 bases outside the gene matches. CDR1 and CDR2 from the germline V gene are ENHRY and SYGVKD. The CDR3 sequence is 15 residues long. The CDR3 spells CAISKTDRTNYGYTF. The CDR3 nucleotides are TGTGCCATCAGTAAAACGGACAGGACTAACTATGGCTACACCTTC.

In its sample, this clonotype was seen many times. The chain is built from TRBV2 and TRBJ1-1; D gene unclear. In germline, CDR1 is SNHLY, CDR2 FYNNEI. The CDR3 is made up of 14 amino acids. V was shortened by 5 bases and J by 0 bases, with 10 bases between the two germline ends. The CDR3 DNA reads TGTGCCAGCAGTCCCGGTCAGATGAACACTGAAGCTTTCTTT. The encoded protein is CASSPGQMNTEAFF.

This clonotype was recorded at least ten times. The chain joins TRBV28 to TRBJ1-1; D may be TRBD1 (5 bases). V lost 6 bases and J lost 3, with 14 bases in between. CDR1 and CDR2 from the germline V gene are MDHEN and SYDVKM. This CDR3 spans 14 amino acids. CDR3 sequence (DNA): TGTGCCAGCAGAAACGGGGGGACGGACACTGAAGCTTTCTTT. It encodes CASRNGGTDTEAFF.

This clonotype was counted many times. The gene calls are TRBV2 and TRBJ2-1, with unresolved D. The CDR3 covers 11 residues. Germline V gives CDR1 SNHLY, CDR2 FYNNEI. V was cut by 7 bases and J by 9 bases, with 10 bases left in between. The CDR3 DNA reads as TGTGCCAGCATATTCCTTTTTGAGCAGTTCTTC. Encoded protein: CASIFLFEQFF.

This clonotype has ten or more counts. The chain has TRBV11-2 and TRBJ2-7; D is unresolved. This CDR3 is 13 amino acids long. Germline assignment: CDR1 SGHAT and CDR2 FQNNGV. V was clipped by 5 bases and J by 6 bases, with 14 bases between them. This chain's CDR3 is CASSDPYGGEQYV. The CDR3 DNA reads TGTGCCAGCAGCGACCCTTATGGCGGCGAGCAGTACGTC.

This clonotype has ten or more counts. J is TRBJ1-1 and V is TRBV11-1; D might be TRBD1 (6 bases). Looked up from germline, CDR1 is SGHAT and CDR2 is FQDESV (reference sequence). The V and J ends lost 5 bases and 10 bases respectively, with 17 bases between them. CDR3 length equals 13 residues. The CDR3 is CASSPRDKKRAFF. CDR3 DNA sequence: TGTGCCAGCAGCCCCCGGGACAAAAAAAGAGCTTTCTTT. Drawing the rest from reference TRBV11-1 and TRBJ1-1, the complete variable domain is EAEVAQSPRYKITEKSQAVAFWCDPISGHATLYWYRQILGQGPELLVQFQDESVVDDSQLPKDRFSAERLKGVDSTLKIQPAELGDSAMYLCASSPRDKKRAFFGQGTRLTVV.

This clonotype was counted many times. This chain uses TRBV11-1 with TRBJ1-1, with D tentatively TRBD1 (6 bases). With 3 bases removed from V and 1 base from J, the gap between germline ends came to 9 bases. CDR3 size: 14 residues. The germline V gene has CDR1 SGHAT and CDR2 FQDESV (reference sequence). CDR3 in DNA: TGTGCCAGCAGCTTCGGCAGGGGGAACACTGAAGCTTTCTTT. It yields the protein CASSFGRGNTEAFF.

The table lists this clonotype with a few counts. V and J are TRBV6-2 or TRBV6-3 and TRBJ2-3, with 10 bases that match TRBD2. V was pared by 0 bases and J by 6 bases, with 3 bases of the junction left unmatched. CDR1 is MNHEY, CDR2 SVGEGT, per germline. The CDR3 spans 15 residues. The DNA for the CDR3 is TGTGCCAGCAGTTACTCAGGACTAGCGGTGGATACGCAGTATTTT. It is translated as CASSYSGLAVDTQYF.

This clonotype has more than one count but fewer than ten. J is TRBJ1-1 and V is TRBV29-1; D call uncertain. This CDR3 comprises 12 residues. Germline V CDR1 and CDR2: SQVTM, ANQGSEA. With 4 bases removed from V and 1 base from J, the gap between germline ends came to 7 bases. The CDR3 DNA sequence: TGCAGCGTTGTACGAGAGAACACTGAAGCTTTCTTT. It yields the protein CSVVRENTEAFF.

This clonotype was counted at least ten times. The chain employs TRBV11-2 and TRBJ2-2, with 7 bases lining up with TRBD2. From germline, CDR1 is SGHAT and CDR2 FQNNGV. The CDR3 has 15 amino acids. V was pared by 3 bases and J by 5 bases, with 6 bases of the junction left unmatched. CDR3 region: CASSFLGGWTGELFF. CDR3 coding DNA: TGTGCCAGCAGCTTTCTGGGAGGGTGGACCGGGGAGCTGTTTTTT.

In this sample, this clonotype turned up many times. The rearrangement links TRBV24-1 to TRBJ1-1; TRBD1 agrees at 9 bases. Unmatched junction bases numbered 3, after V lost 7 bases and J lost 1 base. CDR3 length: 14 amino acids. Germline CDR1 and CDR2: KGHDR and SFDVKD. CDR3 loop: CATRTGQGNTEAFF. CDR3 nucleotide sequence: TGTGCCACCAGGACGGGACAGGGGAACACTGAAGCTTTCTTT.

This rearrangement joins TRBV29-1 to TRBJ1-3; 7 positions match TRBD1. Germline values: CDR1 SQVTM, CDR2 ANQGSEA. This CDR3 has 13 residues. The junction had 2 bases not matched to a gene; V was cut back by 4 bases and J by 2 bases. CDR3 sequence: CSVAQGTGNTIYF. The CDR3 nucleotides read TGCAGCGTTGCACAGGGGACTGGAAACACCATATATTTT. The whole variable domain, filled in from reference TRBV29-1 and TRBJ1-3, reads SAVISQKPSRDICQRGTSLTIQCQVDSQVTMMFWYRQQPGQSLTLIATANQGSEATYESGFVIDKFPISRPNLTFSTLTVSNMSPEDSSIYLCSVAQGTGNTIYFGEGSWLTVV.

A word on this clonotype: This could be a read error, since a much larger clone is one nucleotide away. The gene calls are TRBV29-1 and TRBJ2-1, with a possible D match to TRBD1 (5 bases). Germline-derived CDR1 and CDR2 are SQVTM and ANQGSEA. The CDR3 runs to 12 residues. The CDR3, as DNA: TGCAGCGTTATTGACAGCTACAATGAGCGGTTCTTC. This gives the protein CSVIDSYNERFF.